The rows below give T cell receptor beta chains drawn from one sample of a study of blood T cell repertoires in COVID-19. The table came from immunoSEQ multiplex PCR; TCRdb's copy has only in-frame clones and leaves some out. The repertoire has approximately 400,000 clones, about 89% of them found once; the top ten carry 1% to 1.5%. Sample: PBMCs or T cells enriched from blood (not recorded which). The receptor set was obtained from a man aged 30 to 45 who had recovered from COVID-19. Each CDR3 is given with its conserved first and last residue. The order of the fields is D gene, J gene, clone size, V gene, CDR3 protein, CDR3 DNA. D genes are given only for firm matches. Clone size is not always given. Where it is, it says once, few, many or a class for expanded clones.

d_call: TRBD2; j_call: TRBJ2-2; clone_size: few; v_call: TRBV6-2/TRBV6-3; cdr3_aa: CASSRTSGAVELFF; cdr3_nt: TGTGCCAGCAGTCGGACTAGCGGGGCCGTGGAGCTGTTTTTT
d_call: .; j_call: TRBJ1-1; clone_size: .; v_call: TRBV7-9; cdr3_aa: CASSLTGNGVYAEAFF; cdr3_nt: TGTGCCAGCAGCTTAACAGGGAACGGGGTCTATGCTGAAGCTTTCTTT
d_call: .; j_call: TRBJ2-5; clone_size: .; v_call: TRBV29-1; cdr3_aa: CSVGRASQETQYF; cdr3_nt: TGCAGCGTTGGGAGGGCTTCCCAAGAGACCCAGTACTTC
d_call: .; j_call: TRBJ2-7; clone_size: .; v_call: TRBV6-5; cdr3_aa: CASRTTRAGLEQYF; cdr3_nt: TGTGCCAGCAGGACGACCCGGGCTGGACTGGAGCAGTACTTC
d_call: .; j_call: TRBJ2-2; clone_size: .; v_call: TRBV7-9; cdr3_aa: CASSLQGRTKGGELFF; cdr3_nt: TGTGCCAGCAGCTTGCAGGGGCGGACAAAAGGCGGGGAGCTGTTTTTT
d_call: .; j_call: TRBJ1-2; clone_size: .; v_call: TRBV6-5; cdr3_aa: CASSYGGQERASGYTF; cdr3_nt: TGTGCCAGCAGTTACGGCGGGCAGGAGCGGGCGTCTGGCTACACCTTC
d_call: .; j_call: TRBJ1-1; clone_size: .; v_call: TRBV12-3/TRBV12-4; cdr3_aa: CASSLGTTTEAFF; cdr3_nt: TGTGCCAGCAGCCTCGGGACAACCACTGAAGCTTTCTTT
d_call: .; j_call: TRBJ1-2; clone_size: .; v_call: TRBV5-1; cdr3_aa: CASRNYVLDGYTF; cdr3_nt: TGCGCCAGCAGAAACTACGTCCTTGATGGCTACACCTTC
d_call: TRBD1; j_call: TRBJ1-6; clone_size: .; v_call: TRBV7-2; cdr3_aa: CASSSRKTGGGHYNSPLHF; cdr3_nt: TGTGCCAGCAGCTCTAGAAAGACAGGGGGTGGCCACTATAATTCACCCCTCCACTTT
d_call: .; j_call: TRBJ2-7; clone_size: .; v_call: TRBV5-5; cdr3_aa: CASSHTGDSIYEQYF; cdr3_nt: TGTGCCAGCAGCCACACTGGTGACAGTATCTACGAGCAGTACTTC
d_call: .; j_call: TRBJ2-1; clone_size: .; v_call: TRBV10-1; cdr3_aa: CASGGGGDSYNEQFF; cdr3_nt: TGCGCCAGCGGGGGTGGCGGGGACTCCTACAATGAGCAGTTCTTC
d_call: .; j_call: TRBJ2-1; clone_size: .; v_call: TRBV6-6; cdr3_aa: CASSYAGAIYNEQFF; cdr3_nt: TGTGCCAGCAGTTACGCGGGGGCTATATACAATGAGCAGTTCTTC
d_call: .; j_call: TRBJ1-1; clone_size: .; v_call: TRBV19; cdr3_aa: CASSFGAANTEAFF; cdr3_nt: TGTGCCAGTAGCTTTGGAGCAGCCAACACTGAAGCTTTCTTT
d_call: .; j_call: TRBJ1-2; clone_size: .; v_call: TRBV7-9; cdr3_aa: CASSFIGEDGYTF; cdr3_nt: TGTGCCAGCAGCTTTATAGGGGAGGATGGCTACACCTTC
d_call: TRBD1; j_call: TRBJ2-7; clone_size: .; v_call: TRBV5-4; cdr3_aa: CASSFGTAASYEQYF; cdr3_nt: TGTGCCAGCAGCTTCGGGACAGCAGCTTCCTACGAGCAGTACTTC
d_call: .; j_call: TRBJ2-7; clone_size: .; v_call: TRBV6-6; cdr3_aa: CASNLQGLSYEQYF; cdr3_nt: TGTGCCAGCAATCTACAGGGTCTTTCCTACGAGCAGTACTTC